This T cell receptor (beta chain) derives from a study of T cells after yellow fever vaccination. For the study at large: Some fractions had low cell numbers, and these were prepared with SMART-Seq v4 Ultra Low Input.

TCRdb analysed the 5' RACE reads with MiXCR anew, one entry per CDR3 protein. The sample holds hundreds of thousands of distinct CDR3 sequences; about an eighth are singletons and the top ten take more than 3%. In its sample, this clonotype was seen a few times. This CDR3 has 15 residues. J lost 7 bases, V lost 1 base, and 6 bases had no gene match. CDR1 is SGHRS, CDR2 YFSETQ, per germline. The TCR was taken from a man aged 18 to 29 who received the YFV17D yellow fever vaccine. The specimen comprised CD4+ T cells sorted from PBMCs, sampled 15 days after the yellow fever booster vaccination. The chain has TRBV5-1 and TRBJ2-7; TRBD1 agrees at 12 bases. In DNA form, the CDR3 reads TGCGCCAGCAGCTTGATGGGGACAGGGGGCGCGGAGCAGTACTTC. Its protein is CASSLMGTGGAEQYF.